Listed below are T cell receptor beta chains from one sample, sequenced in a study of T-cell reconstitution after alpha-beta-depleted transplantation in children. TCRdb itself ran the PCR reads through MiXCR, one entry per CDR3 protein. The data contain hundreds of thousands of distinct CDR3 sequences, about an eighth of them singletons. The specimen comprised PBMCs, sampled before TCRalphabeta/CD19-depleted stem cell transplant. These receptors came from a girl aged 2-10 years with congenital amegakaryocytic thrombocytopenia, due to receive a stem cell transplant. Each CDR3 is given with its conserved first and last residue. A D gene is named only where the DNA matches it firmly. The listing skips clone size in some rows; elsewhere it reads once, few, many or a size class.

cdr3_nt,cdr3_aa,v_call,j_call,d_call,clone_size
TGCGCCAGCAGCAACCTTCCGGGACAGGAAAACATTCAGTACTTC,CASSNLPGQENIQYF,TRBV5-1,TRBJ2-4,TRBD1,many
TGCAGCGTCCCGACGACCGGACTTCAGTTCTTC,CSVPTTGLQFF,TRBV29-1,TRBJ2-1,-,many
TGTGCCAGCAGTTTATCCGGATCCAATGAGCAGTTCTTC,CASSLSGSNEQFF,TRBV12-3/TRBV12-4,TRBJ2-1,-,many
TGCAGTGCTAGAGATCGAGGGGCGTGGGCCAAAAACATTCAGTACTTC,CSARDRGAWAKNIQYF,TRBV20-1,TRBJ2-4,-,many
TGCGCCAGCAGCTTCGGACAGGGCGGCGACACTGAAGCTTTCTTT,CASSFGQGGDTEAFF,TRBV5-1,TRBJ1-1,TRBD1,-
TGCGCCAGCGCGGTAAGGAACACCGGGGAGCTGTTTTTT,CASAVRNTGELFF,TRBV4-1,TRBJ2-2,-,-
TGTGCCAGCAGCTTGGGACCAATGAGGAATGAGCAGTTCTTC,CASSLGPMRNEQFF,TRBV28,TRBJ2-1,-,few
TGTGCCAGCAGCGTAGGCGGAGGGGGTCTTCCTGAAGCTTTCTTT,CASSVGGGGLPEAFF,TRBV12-3/TRBV12-4,TRBJ1-1,-,few
TGTGCCAGCAGTTACTCGGCTAGCGGGCCCTACAATGAGCAGTTCTTC,CASSYSASGPYNEQFF,TRBV6-5,TRBJ2-1,TRBD2,-
TGTGCCAGCAGTTTAACCCCCCCCGGGACTCCACTATGGGAGACCCAGTACTTC,CASSLTPPGTPLWETQYF,TRBV28,TRBJ2-5,-,-
TGCGCCAGCAGCTTGACAGGACTAGCGGGAGGAAGCTCCTACAATGAGCAGTTCTTC,CASSLTGLAGGSSYNEQFF,TRBV5-1,TRBJ2-1,TRBD2,many
TGCGCCAGCAGCCTACGACTAGCACCGGGCGGGGAGCTGTTTTTT,CASSLRLAPGGELFF,TRBV5-1,TRBJ2-2,TRBD2,many
TGTGCCAGCAGGGGACGGGACAGGGCATATGAGCAGTTCTTC,CASRGRDRAYEQFF,TRBV12-3/TRBV12-4,TRBJ2-1,TRBD1,many
TGTGCCAGCAGCCCCCTAGCGGGAGTGAACTACGAGCAGTACTTC,CASSPLAGVNYEQYF,TRBV5-6,TRBJ2-7,TRBD2,few
TGTGCCAGCAGTGATGGTCGAGTGACTGGGCCCCAGCATTTT,CASSDGRVTGPQHF,TRBV25-1,TRBJ1-5,-,many
TGCAGTGCTAAGACAGGGGTGGGCACAGATACGCAGTATTTT,CSAKTGVGTDTQYF,TRBV20-1,TRBJ2-3,TRBD1,many
TGCGCCAGCAGCCTCTCATTGGACCATCTATACAATGAGCAGTTCTTC,CASSLSLDHLYNEQFF,TRBV5-1,TRBJ2-1,-,many
TGTGCCAGCAGTGCCGGGACAGGGGACCCCTACGAGCAGTACTTC,CASSAGTGDPYEQYF,TRBV12-3/TRBV12-4,TRBJ2-7,TRBD1,many
TGCGCCAGCAGCTTGTCTCTGGAAGAGACCCAGTACTTC,CASSLSLEETQYF,TRBV5-1,TRBJ2-5,-,few
TGCGCCAGCAGCTTGGCCCAGTCCCCGACGTTTGGGGGCGGCTTC,CASSLAQSPTFGGGF,TRBV5-1,TRBJ2-7,-,few
TGCGCCAGCAGCTTGGCCGCTATCTACAATGAGCAGTTCTTC,CASSLAAIYNEQFF,TRBV5-1,TRBJ2-1,-,-
TGTGCCAGCAGCTCGGACTGGAACACTGAAGCTTTCTTT,CASSSDWNTEAFF,TRBV7-9,TRBJ1-1,-,many
TGTGCCAGCGGGCAGGGGGAGGCTGAAGCTTTCTTT,CASGQGEAEAFF,TRBV12-3/TRBV12-4,TRBJ1-1,TRBD1,many
TGTGCCGGGAAGGCAGGGGTCTACGAAGATACGCAGTATTTT,CAGKAGVYEDTQYF,TRBV2,TRBJ2-3,-,-
TGCGCCAGCAGCTTGGGGGGACCAGCGGATGGCTACACCTTC,CASSLGGPADGYTF,TRBV5-1,TRBJ1-2,-,many
TGTGCCAGCTCGGGACAGAGAAAAGAGCCCCAGTACTTC,CASSGQRKEPQYF,TRBV19,TRBJ2-5,TRBD1,-
TGCAGTGCTAGCTTAACAGGGCGCCAAGAGACCCAGTACTTC,CSASLTGRQETQYF,TRBV20-1,TRBJ2-5,-,many
TGTGCCAGCAGGGAACAGGGACGTATACAAGAGACCCAGTACTTC,CASREQGRIQETQYF,TRBV28,TRBJ2-5,-,many
TGTGCCAGCAGGTCCGAGTACGAGCAGTACTTC,CASRSEYEQYF,TRBV7-8,TRBJ2-7,-,-
TGTGCCAGCAGTTTGGGGACGACGACTGGGGCCAACGTCCTGACTTTC,CASSLGTTTGANVLTF,TRBV12-3/TRBV12-4,TRBJ2-6,-,-
TGCAGTGCTAGTCTCCCAGGGGAGCAGTTCTTC,CSASLPGEQFF,TRBV20-1,TRBJ2-1,-,many
TGTGCTAGTGGTTGGCCCGGACAGACCACAGATACGCAGTATTTT,CASGWPGQTTDTQYF,TRBV12-5,TRBJ2-3,-,many
TGTGCCAGCAGCCCGCTGGACCAGAATTATGGCTACACCTTC,CASSPLDQNYGYTF,TRBV11-2,TRBJ1-2,-,many
TGTGCCACATCGTACGCCCGGGCCTACCAAGAGACCCAGTACTTC,CATSYARAYQETQYF,TRBV15,TRBJ2-5,-,-
TGTGCCAGCAGTGGGGTTAGGGGGACCGGGGAGCTGTTTTTT,CASSGVRGTGELFF,TRBV6-1,TRBJ2-2,-,few
TGCAGTGCTAGAGATGAATCAGGGAACTATGGCTACACCTTC,CSARDESGNYGYTF,TRBV20-1,TRBJ1-2,-,few
TGTGCCAGCAGCTTCCCCGGGCTACCCTACAATGAGCAGTTCTTC,CASSFPGLPYNEQFF,TRBV7-9,TRBJ2-1,-,many
TGCAGCGTTGAAGCGGGGGCTGACTATGGCTACACCTTC,CSVEAGADYGYTF,TRBV29-1,TRBJ1-2,-,-
TGCAGCGTCGACCCGGGACAGCGATCAGTGGAGACCCAGTACTTC,CSVDPGQRSVETQYF,TRBV29-1,TRBJ2-5,TRBD1,many
TGCAGTGGAAAGCGGGAGGGAGAGACCCAGTACTTC,CSGKREGETQYF,TRBV20-1,TRBJ2-5,TRBD2,many
TGTGCCACCAGCAGATCTTCCCCTTGGCTAGCGGGAGCCGGAGAGACCCAGTACTTC,CATSRSSPWLAGAGETQYF,TRBV15,TRBJ2-5,TRBD2,-
TGCGCCAGCAGCCAAGCGGGAGCCAAAAACATTCAGTACTTC,CASSQAGAKNIQYF,TRBV4-1,TRBJ2-4,-,-
TGCGCCAGCAGCTTGAGTGTTGGAGGGGGCGGAGATACGCAGTATTTT,CASSLSVGGGGDTQYF,TRBV5-1,TRBJ2-3,-,-